This T cell receptor (beta chain) was identified during a study of T cell responses to AZD1222 COVID-19 vaccine. Study observations and caveats: After two AZD1222 doses, spike-specific TCR breadth and depth rose versus day 0. Among AZD1222 vaccinees, only 6 or 7 were seropositive at baseline. It should be noted that donors were predominantly white British and more often female, and clonal diversity was possibly underestimated. Every sample of the repertoires postdated the peak T cell response.

On this clone: Its specificity is unknown.

The germline V gene encodes CDR1 KGHSH and CDR2 LQKENI. V trimming: 3 bases; J trimming: 5 bases; junction bases outside the gene matches: 3. The CDR3 totals 13 residues. Clones were sequenced by immunoSEQ multiplex PCR, and TCRdb holds only the in-frame ones, with some missing. The repertoire holds about 110,000 clones, with 70% to 85% as singletons. This material consisted of peripheral blood, taken on day 0 of AZD1222 vaccination. This TCR derives from an adult in good health. The chain combines TRBV18 with TRBJ1-2, with 7 nucleotides matching TRBD1. The CDR3 is CASSPGTDYGYTF. In DNA form, the CDR3 reads TGTGCCAGCTCACCGGGGACAGATTATGGCTACACCTTC.